The 18 T cell receptor beta chains below all came from one sample that was sequenced in a study of blood T cells in healthy people across ages. The authors ran a second PCR of about 7 to 11 cycles using a sample-barcoded 5' primer and a J-beta primer mix. MiXCR, applied by TCRdb to the 5' RACE reads, yields one record per CDR3 protein. The sample has around 1,000,000 distinct CDR3 sequences; about 23% are singletons. These data were also reused for a study on T cells of mothers and their children.

The specimen was blood. The receptors come from a girl aged 2 to 9 in good health.

There are a few counts of this clonotype. The gene calls are TRBV7-9 and TRBJ2-1; D remains ambiguous. The CDR3 covers 15 residues. Germline CDR1 reads SEHNR; CDR2 reads FQNEAQ (reference sequence). The V and J ends lost 5 bases and 7 bases respectively, with 18 bases between them. The CDR3 DNA follows: TGTGCCAGCAGCCCCGGTAACCCGGTCGCGAATGAGCAGTTCTTC. It encodes CASSPGNPVANEQFF.

This clonotype was seen a handful of times. The V gene is TRBV19, the J gene TRBJ1-5; D call uncertain. The V end was cut by 3 bases, the J end by 0 bases, with 9 bases between. This CDR3 contains 15 residues. CDR1 LNHDA and CDR2 SQIVND come from the germline V gene (reference sequence). Written as DNA, the CDR3 is TGTGCCAGTAGTATTACGGATTATAGCAATCAGCCCCAGCATTTT. Translated, it gives CASSITDYSNQPQHF.

V is TRBV4-1 and J is TRBJ2-5, with 13 positions matching TRBD2. CDR1 MGHRA and CDR2 YSYEKL come from the germline V gene. The CDR3 contains 15 residues. V shed 4 bases, J shed 11 bases, and the junction held 10 bases outside the gene matches. This CDR3 is CASSPLAGGPWEQYF. The CDR3 DNA sequence: TGCGCCAGCAGCCCACTAGCGGGAGGGCCTTGGGAGCAGTACTTC.

This clonotype was counted between two and nine times. The chain uses TRBV29-1 and TRBJ1-4; no clear D gene. V dropped 4 bases and J dropped 7 bases, with 16 bases sitting between them. CDR1 SQVTM and CDR2 ANQGSEA come from the germline V gene. The length of the CDR3 is 14 residues. CDR3 residues: CSVADRAWGEKLFF. CDR3 bases: TGCAGCGTTGCCGACCGGGCCTGGGGTGAAAAACTGTTTTTT.

Details on this clonotype: At one boundary the junction diverges from the germline segment, which might be a read error. In nucleotides, the CDR3 is TGTGCCAGCAGCGCAGATTTAAGACAAGATCCCCTCTTC. The encoded protein is CASSADLRQDPLF. V gene TRBV9 combines with J gene TRBJ2-5, with unresolved D. The CDR3 totals 13 residues. Germline CDR1 and CDR2: SGDLS and YYNGEE.

The chain has TRBV6-1 and TRBJ2-7, with TRBD2 identical over 11 bases. CDR1 and CDR2 from the germline V gene are MNHNS and SASEGT. This CDR3 spans 18 amino acids. V lost 10 bases to trimming and J lost 0 bases; unmatched junction nucleotides: 17. The CDR3 sequence is CATLPRGSGGVSSYEQYF. The CDR3 DNA sequence: TGTGCCACCTTACCCCGGGGTAGCGGGGGGGTTAGCTCCTACGAGCAGTACTTC.

The rearrangement links TRBV27 to TRBJ2-1, with D perhaps assigned TRBD1 or TRBD2 (6 bases each). Trimming shortened V by 8 bases and J by 6 bases, and 14 bases separated the two germline ends. CDR1 is MNHEY and CDR2 is SMNVEV in the germline V gene (reference sequence). This CDR3 has 13 residues. This CDR3 is CASWWGAGNEQFF. CDR3 sequence (DNA): TGTGCCAGCTGGTGGGGGGCGGGCAATGAGCAGTTCTTC.

This clonotype was picked up a small number of times. At one of its ends the junction is not consistent with the germline gene, which may arise from a read error. This rearrangement joins TRBV18 to TRBJ2-5; 14 positions agree with TRBD2. Per the germline V gene, CDR1 is KGHSH and CDR2 is LQKENI. This CDR3 is 16 amino acids long. CDR3 protein: CASSPGLAGDVLGKFF. The CDR3 nucleotides read TGTGCCAGCTCACCGGGACTAGCGGGAGATGTATTGGGGAAGTTCTTC.

The gene calls are TRBV10-3 and TRBJ2-5; TRBD2 matches at 11 bases. The J call could be wrong; TRBJ2-1 is a better fit for the DNA end. The germline V gene encodes CDR1 ENHRY and CDR2 SYGVKD. The CDR3 extends over 17 amino acids. DNA for the CDR3: TGTGCCATCAGTGAGCGACTAGCGGGGCGACTATACAATGAGCAGTTCTTC. It encodes CAISERLAGRLYNEQFF.

CDR3 coding DNA: TGCAGCGTAGGCACAGGGTATATTGGTAATTCCGGGGAGCTGTTTTTT. Translation gives CSVGTGYIGNSGELFF. The chain joins TRBV29-1 to TRBJ2-2; D may be TRBD1 (6 bases). This CDR3 region has 16 residues. Trimming stripped 6 bases from V and 6 bases from J, with 23 bases between. Germline values: CDR1 SQVTM, CDR2 ANQGSEA.

This clonotype was counted only a few times. The gene calls are TRBV7-9 and TRBJ2-1; maybe TRBD2 (5 bases). V lost 5 bases and J lost 10, with 15 bases in between. The CDR3 is made up of 13 amino acids. Germline assignment: CDR1 SEHNR and CDR2 FQNEAQ (reference sequence). The CDR3 nucleotides read TGTGCCAGCAGCCCGGACTGGAGAGACGAGCAGTTCTTC. Translated, it gives CASSPDWRDEQFF.

The CDR3 coding sequence is TGCAGCGTTACCGTTTCCTCCTACAATGAGCAGTTCTTC. Residues: CSVTVSSYNEQFF. The J gene is TRBJ2-1, the V gene TRBV29-1; D remains ambiguous. From germline, CDR1 is SQVTM and CDR2 ANQGSEA. This CDR3 is 13 amino acids long. V was clipped by 5 bases and J by 0 bases, with 8 bases between them.

This clonotype was counted between two and nine times. The CDR3 loop reads CSVAPAGRGARSYYNEQFF. CDR3 nucleotides: TGCAGCGTCGCACCCGCAGGGCGCGGAGCCCGCTCATATTACAATGAGCAGTTCTTC. V is TRBV29-1 and J is TRBJ2-1; the D gene is possibly TRBD1 (5 bases). Trimming pared 6 bases from V and 4 bases from J, leaving 31 bases between. The CDR3 covers 19 residues. CDR1 is SQVTM and CDR2 is ANQGSEA in the germline V gene.

The chain joins TRBV29-1 to TRBJ2-3, with 9 positions matching TRBD2. V shed 4 bases, J shed 3 bases, and the junction held 14 bases outside the gene matches. The germline V gene encodes CDR1 SQVTM and CDR2 ANQGSEA. The CDR3 spans 17 residues. This CDR3 reads CSVAGTVAGALTDTQYF. CDR3 nucleotide sequence: TGCAGCGTTGCGGGGACGGTAGCGGGGGCGTTAACAGATACGCAGTATTTT.

The chain is built from TRBV19 and TRBJ2-1; TRBD2 is a possible D gene (7 bases). CDR3 length equals 15 residues. The V and J ends lost 7 bases and 6 bases respectively, with 19 bases between them. The germline V gene encodes CDR1 LNHDA and CDR2 SQIVND (reference sequence). The DNA of the CDR3 is TGTGCCAGTACCCCTTCAGGCGGGGGCTCCAATGAGCAGTTCTTC. This encodes CASTPSGGGSNEQFF.

This clonotype was seen only a few times. The J gene is TRBJ2-5, the V gene TRBV20-1; 7 nucleotides line up with TRBD2. The J segment lost 5 bases and the V segment lost 5 bases, leaving 5 bases of the junction unmatched. CDR1 and CDR2 (germline): DFQATT, SNEGSKA (reference sequence). CDR3 length: 12 amino acids. The CDR3 reads CSAASGQETQYF. The CDR3 region has the DNA TGCAGTGCTGCTAGCGGCCAGGAGACCCAGTACTTC.

This clonotype has a handful of counts. The genes are TRBV10-3 and TRBJ2-5; the D gene is possibly TRBD2 (5 bases). Trimming stripped 2 bases from V and 3 bases from J, with 10 bases between. The CDR3 has 14 amino acids. Germline CDR1 is ENHRY and CDR2 is SYGVKD. The CDR3 is CAISEKWEKETQYF. The CDR3 DNA sequence: TGTGCCATCAGTGAGAAGTGGGAGAAAGAGACCCAGTACTTC.

About this clonotype itself: This sequence may be a read error, since a much larger clone differs from it by one base. The rearrangement uses TRBV4-3 and TRBJ2-1; 10 nucleotides line up with TRBD2. CDR3 length equals 17 residues. Germline loops: CDR1 LGHNA, CDR2 YSLEER. V trimming: 5 bases; J trimming: 0 bases; junction bases outside the gene matches: 7. The CDR3 loop reads CASSSGLADNSYNEQFF. In DNA form, the CDR3 reads TGCGCCAGCAGCTCCGGACTAGCGGATAACTCCTACAATGAGCAGTTCTTC.